This section outlines one T cell receptor beta chain sequence together with its context. This CDR3 comprises 15 residues. The germline V gene has CDR1 LNHDA and CDR2 SQIVND (reference sequence). Trimming removed 6 bases at V and 6 bases at J, with 17 bases between. The assay was immunoSEQ multiplex PCR, and TCRdb's table has in-frame clones only and misses some. The table has over a million clones, approximately 98% seen once. This sample was included in a study of shared clonotypes between healthy human individuals. Specimen: naive CD4+ T cells sorted from blood. Sample subset: CD45RA+ positively selected. J is TRBJ1-4 and V is TRBV19; D is undetermined. This receptor was obtained from a man younger than 45 in good health. The CDR3 region has the DNA TGTGCCAGTAGGAACGTTGGGGTTTTGGATGAAAAACTGTTTTTT. Translation: CASRNVGVLDEKLFF.